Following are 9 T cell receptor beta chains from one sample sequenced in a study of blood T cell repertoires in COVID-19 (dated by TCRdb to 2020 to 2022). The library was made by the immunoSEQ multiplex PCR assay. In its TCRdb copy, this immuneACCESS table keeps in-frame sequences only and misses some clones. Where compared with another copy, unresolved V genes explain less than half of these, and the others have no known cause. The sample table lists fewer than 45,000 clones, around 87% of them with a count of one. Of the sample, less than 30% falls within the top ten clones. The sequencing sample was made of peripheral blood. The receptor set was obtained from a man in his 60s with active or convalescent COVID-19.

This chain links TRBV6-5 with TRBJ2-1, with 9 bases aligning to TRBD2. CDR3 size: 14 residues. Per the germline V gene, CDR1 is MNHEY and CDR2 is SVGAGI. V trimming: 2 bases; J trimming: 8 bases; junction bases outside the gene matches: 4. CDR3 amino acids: CASSYRPSGDEQFF. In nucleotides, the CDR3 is TGTGCCAGCAGTTACAGGCCTAGCGGGGATGAGCAGTTCTTC.

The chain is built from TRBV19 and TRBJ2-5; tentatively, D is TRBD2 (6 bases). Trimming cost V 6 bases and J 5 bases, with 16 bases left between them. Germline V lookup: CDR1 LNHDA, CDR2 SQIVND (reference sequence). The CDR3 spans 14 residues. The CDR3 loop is CASRAEGSGETQYF. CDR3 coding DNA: TGTGCCAGTAGGGCCGAGGGGAGCGGGGAGACCCAGTACTTC.

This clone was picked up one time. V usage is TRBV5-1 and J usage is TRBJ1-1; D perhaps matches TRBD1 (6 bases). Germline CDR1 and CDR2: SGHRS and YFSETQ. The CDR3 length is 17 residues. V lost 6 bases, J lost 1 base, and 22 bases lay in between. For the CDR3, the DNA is TGCGCCAGCACCAACGGGGGGGGCCCGGGGCGGAACACTGAAGCTTTCTTT. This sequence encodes CASTNGGGPGRNTEAFF.

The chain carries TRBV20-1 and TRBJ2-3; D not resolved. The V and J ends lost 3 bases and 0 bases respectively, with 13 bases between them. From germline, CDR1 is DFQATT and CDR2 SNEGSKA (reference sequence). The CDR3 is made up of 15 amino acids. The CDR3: CSASTRSTSTDTQYF. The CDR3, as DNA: TGCAGTGCTAGTACGAGGTCAACTAGCACAGATACGCAGTATTTT.

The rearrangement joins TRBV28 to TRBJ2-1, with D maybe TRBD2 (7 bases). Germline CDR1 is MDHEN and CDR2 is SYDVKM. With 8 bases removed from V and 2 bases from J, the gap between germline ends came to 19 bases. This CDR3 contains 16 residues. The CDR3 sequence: CASSLSGAGAYNEQFF. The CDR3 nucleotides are TGTGCCAGCTCCCTATCGGGGGCGGGAGCCTACAATGAGCAGTTCTTC.

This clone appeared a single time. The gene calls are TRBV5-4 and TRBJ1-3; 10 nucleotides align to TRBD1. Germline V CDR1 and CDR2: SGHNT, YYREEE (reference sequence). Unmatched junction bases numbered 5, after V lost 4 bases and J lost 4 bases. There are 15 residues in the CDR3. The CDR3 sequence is CASSLGQGYGNTIYF. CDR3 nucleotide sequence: TGTGCCAGCAGCCTGGGACAGGGGTACGGAAACACCATATATTTT.

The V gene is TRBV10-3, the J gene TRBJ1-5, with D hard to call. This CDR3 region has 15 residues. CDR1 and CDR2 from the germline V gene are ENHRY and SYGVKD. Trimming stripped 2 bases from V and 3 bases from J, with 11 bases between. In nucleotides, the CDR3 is TGTGCCATCAGTGAGGGACTTTTATACAATCAGCCCCAGCATTTT. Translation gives CAISEGLLYNQPQHF.

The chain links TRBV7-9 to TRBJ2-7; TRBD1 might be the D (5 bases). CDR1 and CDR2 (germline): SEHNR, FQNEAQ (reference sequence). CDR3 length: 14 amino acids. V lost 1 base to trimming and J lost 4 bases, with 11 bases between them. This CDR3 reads CASSLGAGLYEQYF. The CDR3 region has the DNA TGTGCCAGCAGCTTAGGGGCAGGGTTGTACGAGCAGTACTTC.

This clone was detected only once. CDR3 nucleotides: TGTGCCAGCAGCTCCCCGGGACTAGCGGGATCAGAGCAGTACTTC. Translation: CASSSPGLAGSEQYF. The chain recombines TRBV11-1 with TRBJ2-7; 13 nucleotides agree with TRBD2. This CDR3 is 15 amino acids long. The germline CDR1 and CDR2 sequences are SGHAT and FQDESV (reference sequence). V lost 4 bases, J lost 7 bases, and 7 bases stayed unmatched.